This entry describes one T cell receptor (beta chain). This sample is drawn from a study of blood T cell repertoires in COVID-19. Study at large: The United States, Italy and Spain provided the acute and convalescent COVID-19 samples. PBMCs, B-cell-depleted T cells, or T cells were the source of the cDNA or gDNA that made up the material.

Methods used by the authors: Cell counts per sample came from amplifying reference gene primers. Profiling relied on immunoSEQ multiplex PCR, and the TCRdb table lists in-frame clones only, not all of them. That table supplies the V and J calls and clone size; D and trimming were determined from the DNA. The table has 310,000 or so clones, roughly 90% seen once; the top ten hold around 9.5%. Germline CDR1 SGHAT, CDR2 FQNNGV. This CDR3 is 15 amino acids long. The junction had 5 bases not matched to a gene; V was cut back by 1 base and J by 13 bases. The cohort comprised adults aged roughly 18 to 100 years residing in some 24 US areas.

The V gene is TRBV11-2, the J gene TRBJ2-1, with TRBD2 matching 15 bases. This clonotype was obtained from a woman aged 35 to 49 who had recovered from COVID-19. Source material: PBMCs or T cells enriched from blood (not recorded which). CDR3 sequence reads: CASSLGTSGGAPQFF. The CDR3 DNA reads as TGTGCCAGCAGCTTAGGGACTAGCGGGGGGGCCCCTCAGTTCTTC.